This T cell receptor (beta chain) was identified in a study of identical twins (dated by TCRdb to the mid-2010s). Regarding the complete study: The study deep-sequenced TCR alpha and beta repertoires from monozygotic twins, unrelated adults of various ages and cord blood to test whether fetal clonotypes persist. Replicate twin experiments were performed at different times using different library preparation protocols to rule out contamination. Here is what the overall study found, with its caveats: Because the same donors could not be followed over many years, the conclusions depended on cross-sectional statistical analysis. Out-of-frame TCR alpha sharing in monozygotic twins was systematically underestimated by recombination models, whereas sharing between unrelated individuals was in agreement with the recombination models. The excess sharing between twins in beta out-of-frame sequences was weaker because fewer shared sequences reduced the signal-to-noise ratio. Abundant cord blood beta clonotypes carried fewer insertions; young adult naive repertoires showed a weaker similar trend, while memory repertoires showed none. Invariant T cells such as MAIT and iNKT could partly confound zero-insertion analyses, although diverse VJ usage argued against such confounding for most clonotypes. Out-of-frame TCR alpha sequences shared between twins showed an excess of low generation-probability sequences compared with coincidental sharing between unrelated individuals.

Note on this clonotype: No cognate antigen has been identified for it. Nothing much larger sits one base from this clone, and base qualities are not available.

From cysteine to phenylalanine, the CDR3 is 16 amino acids long. Just the 48-base CDR3 DNA is kept, in frame starting at base 1. Reading the germline V gene gives CDR1 SGHRS and CDR2 YFSETQ. The germline V and J ends show losses of 1 base and 4 bases respectively, and no gene match explains 5 bases of the junction. The receptor library was made with 5' RACE. The sample was run on an Illumina HiSeq 2000. Template switching introduced a universal primer binding site; the final cDNA contained a unique molecular identifier, enabling accurate counting of TCR cDNA molecules. Specific primers in the conserved constant-segment region were used to synthesize first-strand cDNA for TCR alpha and beta chains. To control for contamination, each cDNA library was double barcoded with a SMART-Mk sample barcode plus Illumina barcodes. Two successive PCR steps introduced TruSeq adapter sequences along with Illumina sample barcodes. The Illumina HiSeq platform was used with custom primers to sequence TCR alpha and beta cDNA libraries. As for how the authors treated the data: Raw reads were processed with MiGEC to extract unique molecular identifiers, and MiXCR was used to determine CDR3 positions. For each individual, recombination models were inferred using an EM algorithm with the repgenHMM and IGoR tools. The tcR package in R was used for shared clonotype analysis, with sharing normalized by the product of cloneset sizes. To study raw recombination without the effects of thymic and clonal selection, out-of-frame nonproductive sequences were analyzed. The raw public reads went through TCRdb reprocessing: fastp at Q25, MiXCR clone calling, in-frame beta chains kept. Each CDR3 protein appears once, grouped with its most common genes and DNA. The V and J calls, along with clone size, are taken from TCRdb and not from the paper's own processing. The table for this sample lists under 300,000 distinct CDR3 sequences; roughly an eighth of them were counted only once. The ten biggest clones cover around 9% of the sample.

Every donor in the study was a healthy Caucasian. Using Miltenyi CD45RO+ enrichment and human naive T-cell isolation kits, memory (CD45RO+) and naive T cells were isolated from PBMC. The receptor chain draws on TRBV5-1 and TRBJ2-1; 10 bases in the middle match TRBD2. The specimen was memory (CD45RO+) T cells sorted from blood. What the cell subset or site label conveys for this sample: CD45RO+ enriched T cells. The sequence derives from a woman younger than 30 in good health. The DNA sequence is as follows: TGCGCCAGCAGCTTGCAGCGGGGGGGCCAGTACAATGAGCAGTTCTTC. Protein translation: CASSLQRGGQYNEQFF.